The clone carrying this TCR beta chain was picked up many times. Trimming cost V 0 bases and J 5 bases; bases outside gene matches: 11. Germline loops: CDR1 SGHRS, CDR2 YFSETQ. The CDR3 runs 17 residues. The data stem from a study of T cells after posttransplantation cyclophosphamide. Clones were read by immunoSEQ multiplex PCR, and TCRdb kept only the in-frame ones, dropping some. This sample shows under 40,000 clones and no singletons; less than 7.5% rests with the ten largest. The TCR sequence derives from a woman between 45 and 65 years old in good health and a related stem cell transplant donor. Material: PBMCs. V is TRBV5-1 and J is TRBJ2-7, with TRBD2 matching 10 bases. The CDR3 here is CASSLGALAGVIDEQYF. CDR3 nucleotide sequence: TGCGCCAGCAGCTTGGGGGCCCTAGCGGGAGTGATCGACGAGCAGTACTTC.